This TCR beta chain was recovered during a study of CD8+CD57+ T cells in acquired aplastic anemia. The wider study: Sorted CD4+ and CD8+ cells yielded about 2.9 ug of DNA on average. Broader study findings: Both patients and controls carried the same twenty-nine CD8+ CDR3 sequences.

It was genomic DNA that served as the template for profiling TCR beta VDJ and CDR3. TCRdb re-called the reads through MiXCR, storing one row per CDR3 protein. The sample carries 80,000 to 100,000 distinct CDR3 sequences, approximately 73% recorded once. A word on this clonotype: Antigen specificity is unknown.

Germline V gives CDR1 SQVTM, CDR2 ANQGSEA. J was trimmed by 6 bases and V by 6 bases; bases with no gene match: 6. CDR3 size: 13 residues. Patients included in sequencing had previously demonstrated CD8+CD57+ cell expansion by flow cytometry. All patients had severe acquired aplastic anemia. Patients were therapy-naive when their blood was sampled. The rearrangement links TRBV29-1 to TRBJ2-1, with 9 bases matching TRBD2. The sample comprised sorted CD4+, CD8+, or CD8+CD57+ T cells (not recorded which) from PBMCs. This receptor was taken from a human donor with aplastic anemia. The CDR3 DNA reads TGCAGCGTGCCGAGCGGGGGGACCAATGAGCAGTTCTTC. This gives the protein CSVPSGGTNEQFF.